A selection of T cell receptor beta chains follows, all from one sample in a study of monozygotic twins with cystic fibrosis. Repertoires were generated with immunoSEQ multiplex PCR, while TCRdb's copy carries only in-frame clones and drops some. The data show 30,000 or so clones, approximately 72% seen once. What was sequenced was blood. The receptors shown here come from a girl aged 10-17 years with cystic fibrosis. Both conserved end residues are part of each CDR3. D genes are given only for firm matches. Rows give clone size only sometimes, using once, few, many, or a class for an expanded clone.

j_call v_call clone_size d_call cdr3_nt cdr3_aa
TRBJ2-1 TRBV25-1 - TRBD2 TGTGCCAGCAGTGAACGAGCGGGAGGGCCGCATGAGCAGTTCTTC CASSERAGGPHEQFF
TRBJ1-2 TRBV30 few - TGTGCCTGGAGCGCCACAGGGAGCTCCAACTATGGCTACACCTTC CAWSATGSSNYGYTF
TRBJ1-4 TRBV5-6 - - TGTGCCAGCAGCTCGGGACCAGGGGTTCGGTTTGAAAAACTGTTTTTT CASSSGPGVRFEKLFF
TRBJ2-3 TRBV5-4 - - TGTGCCAGCTCTAGCGACGATACGCAGTATTTT CASSSDDTQYF
TRBJ2-1 TRBV10-3 few TRBD1 TGTGCCATCAGGGACCCGGGACAGGGACCAGATGAGCAGTTCTTC CAIRDPGQGPDEQFF
TRBJ1-2 TRBV9 - TRBD1 TGTGCCAGTCAGGGGGTGGACTATGGCTACACCTTC CASQGVDYGYTF
TRBJ2-4 TRBV11-2 - - TGTGCCAGCAGGAAGAGGGGGGACTCAGCCAAAAACATTCAGTACTTC CASRKRGDSAKNIQYF
TRBJ2-5 TRBV18 - - TGTGCCAGCTCACTAGGACAGCAAGAGACCCAGTACTTC CASSLGQQETQYF
TRBJ2-2 TRBV30 - TRBD1 TGTGCCCACAACGGACAGGGATCCACCGGGGAGCTGTTTTTT CAHNGQGSTGELFF
TRBJ1-1 TRBV4-3 - - TGCGCCAGCAGCCAATGGGAGCAGAACACTGAAGCTTTCTTT CASSQWEQNTEAFF
TRBJ1-5 TRBV18 - - TGTGCCAGCTCACCCTTACAGGGCAGCAATCAGCCCCAGCATTTT CASSPLQGSNQPQHF
TRBJ2-7 TRBV27 few TRBD1 TGTGCCAGCAGGACAGGGGGGGGCTACGAGCAGTACTTC CASRTGGGYEQYF
TRBJ2-7 TRBV27 - TRBD1 TGTGCCAGCAGTTTATCGAGGGACAGGGGCCACGAGCAGTACTTC CASSLSRDRGHEQYF
TRBJ2-2 TRBV5-1 - TRBD2 TGCGCCAGCAGCTCAGGACTAGGCGACACCGGGGAGCTGTTTTTT CASSSGLGDTGELFF
TRBJ1-5 TRBV9 - TRBD1 TGTGCCAGCAGCCGGGGACAGGGGGGTAGTCAGCCCCAGCATTTT CASSRGQGGSQPQHF
TRBJ2-5 TRBV5-4 - TRBD2 TGTGCCAGCAGCTTTAGCGGGAGGAGTCTGGGAGAGACCCAGTACTTC CASSFSGRSLGETQYF
TRBJ2-4 TRBV25-1 - - TGTGCCAGCAGTGGAAAACAGGGACGGAGCATTCAGTACTTC CASSGKQGRSIQYF
TRBJ2-2 TRBV6-5 - TRBD2 TGTGCCAGCGAGATAGCGGGGGGATGGGCCGGGGAGCTGTTTTTT CASEIAGGWAGELFF
TRBJ2-3 TRBV7-2 - TRBD2 TGTGCCAGCAGTTCTAGACTAGCGGGTAGCACAGATACGCAGTATTTT CASSSRLAGSTDTQYF
TRBJ2-7 TRBV7-9 - - TGTGCCAGCAGCTCGTCTCTCTACGAGCAGTACTTC CASSSSLYEQYF
TRBJ2-5 TRBV6-1 - - TGTGCCAGCACCCCTCAGGGGGAGACCCAGTACTTC CASTPQGETQYF
TRBJ2-1 TRBV9 - - TGTGCCAGCAGCGTAGGGGCAGCGTACAATGAGCAGTTCTTC CASSVGAAYNEQFF
TRBJ1-4 TRBV28 few - TGTGCCAGCAGTCAGGGGCCCGGGGGAAAACTGTTTTTT CASSQGPGGKLFF
TRBJ2-1 TRBV7-2 - TRBD1 TGTGCCAGCAGCCACATCGGGACAGGGAGGGGAAATGAGCAGTTCTTC CASSHIGTGRGNEQFF
TRBJ2-1 TRBV7-2 - TRBD1 TGTGCCAGCAGCCCCACAGGGGGATTTGATTACAATGAGCAGTTCTTC CASSPTGGFDYNEQFF
TRBJ1-2 TRBV4-1 once - TGCGCCAGCAGCCAGAGGGCGGACGCCTCTAACTATGGCTACACCTTC CASSQRADASNYGYTF
TRBJ2-3 TRBV7-2 - - TGTGCCAGCAGCGGGGGGGCTGGGGATACGCAGTATTTT CASSGGAGDTQYF
TRBJ1-5 TRBV6-5 few - TGTGCCAGCAGACTGGACAGCAATCAGCCCCAGCATTTT CASRLDSNQPQHF
TRBJ1-5 TRBV29-1 - - TGCAGCGTTGAATTATCCCCAAATCAGCCCCAGCATTTT CSVELSPNQPQHF
TRBJ2-5 TRBV18 - - TGTGCCAGCTCACCTGCGGCCGGGGGCAGAGAGACCCAGTACTTC CASSPAAGGRETQYF
TRBJ1-1 TRBV5-4 - TRBD1 TGTGCCAGCAGCTGGGGACAGGGTTTGAACACTGAAGCTTTCTTT CASSWGQGLNTEAFF